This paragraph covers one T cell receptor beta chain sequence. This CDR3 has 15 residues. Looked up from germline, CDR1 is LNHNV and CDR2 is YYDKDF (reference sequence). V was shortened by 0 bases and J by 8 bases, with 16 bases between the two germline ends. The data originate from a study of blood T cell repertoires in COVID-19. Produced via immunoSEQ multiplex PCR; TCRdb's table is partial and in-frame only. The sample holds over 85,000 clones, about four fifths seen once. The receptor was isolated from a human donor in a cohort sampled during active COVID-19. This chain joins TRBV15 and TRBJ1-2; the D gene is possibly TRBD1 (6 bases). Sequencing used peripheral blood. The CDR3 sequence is CATSRDIASGEGYTF. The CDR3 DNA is TGTGCCACCAGCAGAGATATTGCGTCAGGGGAAGGCTACACCTTC.